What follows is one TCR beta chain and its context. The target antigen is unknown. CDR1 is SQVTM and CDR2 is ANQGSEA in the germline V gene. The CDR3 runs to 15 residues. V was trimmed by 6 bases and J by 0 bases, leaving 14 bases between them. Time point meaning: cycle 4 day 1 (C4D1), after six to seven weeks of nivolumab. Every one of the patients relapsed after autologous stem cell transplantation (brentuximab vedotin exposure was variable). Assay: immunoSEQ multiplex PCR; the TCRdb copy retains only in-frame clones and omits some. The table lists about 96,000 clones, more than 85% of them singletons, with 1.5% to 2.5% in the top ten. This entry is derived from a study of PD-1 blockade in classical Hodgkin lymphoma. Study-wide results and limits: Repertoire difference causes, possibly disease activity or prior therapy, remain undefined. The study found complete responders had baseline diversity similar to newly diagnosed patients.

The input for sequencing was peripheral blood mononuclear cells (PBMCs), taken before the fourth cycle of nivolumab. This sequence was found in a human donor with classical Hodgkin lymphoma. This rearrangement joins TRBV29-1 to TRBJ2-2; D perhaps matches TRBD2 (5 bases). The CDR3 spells CSVGISVANTGELFF. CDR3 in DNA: TGCAGCGTCGGAATTAGCGTGGCGAACACCGGGGAGCTGTTTTTT.